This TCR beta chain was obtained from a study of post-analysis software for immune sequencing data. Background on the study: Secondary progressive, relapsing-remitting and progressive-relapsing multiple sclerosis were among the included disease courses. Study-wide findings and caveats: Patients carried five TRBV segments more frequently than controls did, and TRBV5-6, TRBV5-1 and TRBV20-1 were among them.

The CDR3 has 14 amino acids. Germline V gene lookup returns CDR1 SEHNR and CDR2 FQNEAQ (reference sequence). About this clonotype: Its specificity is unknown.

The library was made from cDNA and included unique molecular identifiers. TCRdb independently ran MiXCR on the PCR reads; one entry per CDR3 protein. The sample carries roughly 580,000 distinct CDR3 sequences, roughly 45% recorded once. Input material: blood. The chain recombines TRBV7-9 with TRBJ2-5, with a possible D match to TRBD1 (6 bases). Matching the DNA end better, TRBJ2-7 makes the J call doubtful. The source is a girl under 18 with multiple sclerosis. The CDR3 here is CASSWDKKGYEQYF. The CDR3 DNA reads TGTGCCAGCAGCTGGGACAAGAAGGGCTACGAGCAGTACTTC.